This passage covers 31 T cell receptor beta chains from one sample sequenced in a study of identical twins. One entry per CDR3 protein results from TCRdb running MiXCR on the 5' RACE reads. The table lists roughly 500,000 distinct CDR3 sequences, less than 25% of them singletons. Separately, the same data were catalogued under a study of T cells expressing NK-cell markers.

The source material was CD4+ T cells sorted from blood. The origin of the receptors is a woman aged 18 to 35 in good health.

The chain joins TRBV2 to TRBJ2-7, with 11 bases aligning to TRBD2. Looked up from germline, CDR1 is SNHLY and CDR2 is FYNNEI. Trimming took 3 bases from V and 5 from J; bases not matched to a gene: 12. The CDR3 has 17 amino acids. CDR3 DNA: TGTGCCAGCAGTGATCTAGGACGACTAGCGGGAACTAACGAGCAGTACTTC. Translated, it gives CASSDLGRLAGTNEQYF.

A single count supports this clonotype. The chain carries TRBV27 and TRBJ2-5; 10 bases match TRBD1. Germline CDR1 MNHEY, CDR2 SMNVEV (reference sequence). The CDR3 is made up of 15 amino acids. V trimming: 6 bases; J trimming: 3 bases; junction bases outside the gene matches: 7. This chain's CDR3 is CASRPGQGREETQYF. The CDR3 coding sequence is TGTGCCAGCAGACCGGGACAGGGGAGGGAAGAGACCCAGTACTTC.

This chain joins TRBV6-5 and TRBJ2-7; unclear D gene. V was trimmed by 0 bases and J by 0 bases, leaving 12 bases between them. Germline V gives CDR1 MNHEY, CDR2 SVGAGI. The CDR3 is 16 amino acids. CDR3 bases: TGTGCCAGCAGTTACTCGACAACAGAAAGCTCCTACGAGCAGTACTTC. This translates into CASSYSTTESSYEQYF.

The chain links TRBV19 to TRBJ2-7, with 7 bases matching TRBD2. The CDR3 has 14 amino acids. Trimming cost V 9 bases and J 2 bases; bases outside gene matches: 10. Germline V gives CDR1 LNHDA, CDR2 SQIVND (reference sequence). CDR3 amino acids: CASRPGGSTYEQYF. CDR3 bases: TGTGCCAGCAGACCCGGGGGGAGTACCTACGAGCAGTACTTC.

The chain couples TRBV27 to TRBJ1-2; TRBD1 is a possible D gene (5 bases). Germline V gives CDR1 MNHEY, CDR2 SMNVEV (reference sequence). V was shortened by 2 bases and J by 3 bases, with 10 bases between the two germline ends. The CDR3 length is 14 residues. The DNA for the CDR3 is TGTGCCAGCAGTTTAAAGGGGAACCACTATGGCTACACCTTC. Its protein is CASSLKGNHYGYTF.

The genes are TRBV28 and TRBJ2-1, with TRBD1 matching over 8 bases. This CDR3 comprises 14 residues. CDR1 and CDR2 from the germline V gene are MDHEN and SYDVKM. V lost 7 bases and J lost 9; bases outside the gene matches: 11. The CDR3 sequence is CASTGGRGRVEQFF. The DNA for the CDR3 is TGTGCCAGCACTGGGGGCAGGGGGCGGGTTGAGCAGTTCTTC.

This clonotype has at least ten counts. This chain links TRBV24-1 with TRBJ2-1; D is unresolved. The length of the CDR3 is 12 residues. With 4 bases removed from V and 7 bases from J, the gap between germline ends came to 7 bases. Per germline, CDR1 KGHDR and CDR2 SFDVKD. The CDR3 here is CATSDSLNEQFF. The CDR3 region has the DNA TGTGCCACCAGTGACTCGCTGAATGAGCAGTTCTTC.

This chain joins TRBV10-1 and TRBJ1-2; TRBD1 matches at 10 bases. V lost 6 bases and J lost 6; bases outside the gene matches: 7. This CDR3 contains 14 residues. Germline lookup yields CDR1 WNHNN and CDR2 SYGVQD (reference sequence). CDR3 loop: CASSGQGGSDGYTF. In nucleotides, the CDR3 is TGCGCCAGCAGCGGACAGGGGGGGAGTGATGGCTACACCTTC.

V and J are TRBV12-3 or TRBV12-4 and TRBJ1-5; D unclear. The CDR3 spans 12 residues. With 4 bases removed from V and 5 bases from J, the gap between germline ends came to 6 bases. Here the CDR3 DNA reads TGTGCCAGCAGTTCCGGGGATCAGCCCCAGCATTTT. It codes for CASSSGDQPQHF.

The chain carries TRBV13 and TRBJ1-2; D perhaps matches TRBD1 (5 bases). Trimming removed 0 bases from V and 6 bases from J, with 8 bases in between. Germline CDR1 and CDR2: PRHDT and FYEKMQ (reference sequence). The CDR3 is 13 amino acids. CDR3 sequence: CASSLGLGDGYTF. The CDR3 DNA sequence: TGTGCCAGCAGCTTAGGCCTAGGGGATGGCTACACCTTC.

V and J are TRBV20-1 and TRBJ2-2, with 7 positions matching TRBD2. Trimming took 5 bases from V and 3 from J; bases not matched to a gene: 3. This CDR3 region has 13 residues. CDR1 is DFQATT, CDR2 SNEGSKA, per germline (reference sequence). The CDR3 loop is CSAGGSYTGELFF. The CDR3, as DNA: TGCAGTGCTGGCGGGAGTTACACCGGGGAGCTGTTTTTT.

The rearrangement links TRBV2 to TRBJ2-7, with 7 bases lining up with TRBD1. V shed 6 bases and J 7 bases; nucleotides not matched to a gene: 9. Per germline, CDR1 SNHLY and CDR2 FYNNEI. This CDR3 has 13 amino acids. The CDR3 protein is CASSQTGMGEQYF. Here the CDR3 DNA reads TGTGCCAGCAGCCAGACAGGGATGGGGGAGCAGTACTTC.

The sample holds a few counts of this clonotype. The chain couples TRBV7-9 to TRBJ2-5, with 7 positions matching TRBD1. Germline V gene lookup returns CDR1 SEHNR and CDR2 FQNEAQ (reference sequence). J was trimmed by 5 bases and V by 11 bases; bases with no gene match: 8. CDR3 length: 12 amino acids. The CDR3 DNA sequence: TGTGCCGTGGGGACAGTCGGGGAGACCCAGTACTTC. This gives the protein CAVGTVGETQYF.

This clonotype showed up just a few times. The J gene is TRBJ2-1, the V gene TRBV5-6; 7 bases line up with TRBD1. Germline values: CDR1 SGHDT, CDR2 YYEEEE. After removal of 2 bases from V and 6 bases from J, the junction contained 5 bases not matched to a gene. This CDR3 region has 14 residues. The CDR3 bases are TGTGCCAGCAGCTTTTGGACAGGCCGCAATGAGCAGTTCTTC. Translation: CASSFWTGRNEQFF.

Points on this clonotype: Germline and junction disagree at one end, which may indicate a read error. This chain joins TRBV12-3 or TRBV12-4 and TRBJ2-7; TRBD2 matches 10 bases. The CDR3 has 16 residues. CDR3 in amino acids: CASSSGASGSLHEHYF. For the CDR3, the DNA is TGTGCCAGCAGTTCTGGGGCTAGCGGGAGTCTACACGAGCACTACTTC.

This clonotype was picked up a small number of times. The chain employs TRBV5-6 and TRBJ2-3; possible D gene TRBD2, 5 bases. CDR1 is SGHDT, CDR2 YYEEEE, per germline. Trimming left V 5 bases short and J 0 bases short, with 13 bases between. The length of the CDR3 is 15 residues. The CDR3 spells CASSWLALSTDTQYF. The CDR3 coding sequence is TGTGCCAGCAGTTGGCTAGCTTTAAGCACAGATACGCAGTATTTT. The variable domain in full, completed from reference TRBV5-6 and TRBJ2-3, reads DAGVTQSPTHLIKTRGQQVTLRCSPKSGHDTVSWYQQALGQGPQFIFQYYEEEERQRGNFPDRFSGHQFPNYSSELNVNALLLGDSALYLCASSWLALSTDTQYFGPGTRLTVL.

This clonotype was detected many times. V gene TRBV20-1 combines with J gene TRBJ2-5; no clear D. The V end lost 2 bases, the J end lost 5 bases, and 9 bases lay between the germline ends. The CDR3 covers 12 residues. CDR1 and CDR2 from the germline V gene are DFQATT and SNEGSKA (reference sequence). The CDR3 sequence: CSARRDTETQYF. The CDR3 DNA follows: TGCAGTGCTAGACGCGATACCGAGACCCAGTACTTC.

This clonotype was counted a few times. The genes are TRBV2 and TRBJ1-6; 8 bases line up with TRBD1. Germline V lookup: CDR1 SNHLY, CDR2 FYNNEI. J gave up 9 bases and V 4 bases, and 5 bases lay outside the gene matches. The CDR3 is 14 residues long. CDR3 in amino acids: CASSAATGASPLHF. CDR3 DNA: TGTGCCAGCAGTGCGGCGACAGGGGCTTCACCCCTCCACTTT. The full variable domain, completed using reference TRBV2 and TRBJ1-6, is EPEVTQTPSHQVTQMGQEVILRCVPISNHLYFYWYRQILGQKVEFLVSFYNNEISEKSEIFDDQFSVERPDGSNFTLKIRSTKLEDSAMYFCASSAATGASPLHFGNGTRLTVT.

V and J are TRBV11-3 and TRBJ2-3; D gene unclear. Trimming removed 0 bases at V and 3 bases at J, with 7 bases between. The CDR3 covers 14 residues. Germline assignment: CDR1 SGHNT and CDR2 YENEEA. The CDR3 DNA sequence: TGTGCCAGCAGCTTAGAGCCGGAGACAGATACGCAGTATTTT. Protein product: CASSLEPETDTQYF.

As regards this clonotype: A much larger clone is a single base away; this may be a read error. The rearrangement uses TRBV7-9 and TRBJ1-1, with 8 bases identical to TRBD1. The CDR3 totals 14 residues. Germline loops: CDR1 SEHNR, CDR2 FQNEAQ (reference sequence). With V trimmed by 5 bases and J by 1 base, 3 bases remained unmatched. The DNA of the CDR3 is TGTGCCAGCAGCCGGGGACAGGAGAACACTGAAGCTTTCTTT. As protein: CASSRGQENTEAFF. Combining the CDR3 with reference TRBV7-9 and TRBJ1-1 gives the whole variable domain DTGVSQNPRHKITKRGQNVTFRCDPISEHNRLYWYRQTLGQGPEFLTYFQNEAQLEKSRLLSDRFSAERPKGSFSTLEIQRTEQGDSAMYLCASSRGQENTEAFFGQGTRLTVV.

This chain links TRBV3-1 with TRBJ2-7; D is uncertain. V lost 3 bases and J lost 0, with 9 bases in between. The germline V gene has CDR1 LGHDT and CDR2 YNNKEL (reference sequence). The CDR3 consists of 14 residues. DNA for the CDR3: TGTGCCAGCAGCCATCACCAGAGCTCCTACGAGCAGTACTTC. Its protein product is CASSHHQSSYEQYF.

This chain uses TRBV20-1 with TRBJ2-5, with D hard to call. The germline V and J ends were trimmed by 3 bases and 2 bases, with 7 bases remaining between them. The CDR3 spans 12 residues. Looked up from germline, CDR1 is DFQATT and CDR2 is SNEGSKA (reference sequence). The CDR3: CSASARQETQYF. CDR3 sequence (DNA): TGCAGTGCTAGTGCTAGACAAGAGACCCAGTACTTC.

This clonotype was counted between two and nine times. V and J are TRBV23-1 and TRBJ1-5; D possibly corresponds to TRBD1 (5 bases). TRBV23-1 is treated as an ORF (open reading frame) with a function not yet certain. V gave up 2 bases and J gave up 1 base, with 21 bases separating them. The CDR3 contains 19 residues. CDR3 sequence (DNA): TGCGCCAGCAGTCAACCCTCAGTACGGGGGAAGGACAGCAATCAGCCCCAGCATTTT. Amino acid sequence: CASSQPSVRGKDSNQPQHF.

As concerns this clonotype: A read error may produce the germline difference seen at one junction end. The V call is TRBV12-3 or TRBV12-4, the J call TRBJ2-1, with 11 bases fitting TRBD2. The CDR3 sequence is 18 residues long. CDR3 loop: CACSLGKTSGSSYNEQFF. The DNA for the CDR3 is TGTGCCTGCAGTTTAGGGAAAACTAGCGGGAGCTCCTACAATGAGCAGTTCTTC.

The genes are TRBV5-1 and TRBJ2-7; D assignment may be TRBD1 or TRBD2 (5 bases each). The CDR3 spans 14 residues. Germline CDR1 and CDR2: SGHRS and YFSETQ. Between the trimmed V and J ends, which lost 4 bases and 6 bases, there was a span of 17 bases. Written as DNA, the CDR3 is TGCGCCAGCAGCCTCGGGGCCTCCTTCGGCGAGCAGTACTTC. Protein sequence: CASSLGASFGEQYF.

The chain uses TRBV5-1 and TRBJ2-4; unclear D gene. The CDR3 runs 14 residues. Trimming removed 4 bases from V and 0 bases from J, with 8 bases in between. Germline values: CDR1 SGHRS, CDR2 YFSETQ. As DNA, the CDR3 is TGCGCCAGCAGCACTGGGCTAGCCAAAAACATTCAGTACTTC. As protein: CASSTGLAKNIQYF.

CDR3 amino acids: CAWSPWTSGRFRTRNEQFF. DNA of the CDR3: TGTGCCTGGAGTCCTTGGACTAGCGGGAGGTTCCGTACTCGCAATGAGCAGTTCTTC. The chain uses TRBV30 and TRBJ2-1; 14 bases are shared with TRBD2. This CDR3 spans 19 amino acids. Germline assignment: CDR1 GTSNPN and CDR2 SVGIG (reference sequence). With 2 bases clipped from V and 6 bases from J, the junction kept 15 bases outside the gene matches.

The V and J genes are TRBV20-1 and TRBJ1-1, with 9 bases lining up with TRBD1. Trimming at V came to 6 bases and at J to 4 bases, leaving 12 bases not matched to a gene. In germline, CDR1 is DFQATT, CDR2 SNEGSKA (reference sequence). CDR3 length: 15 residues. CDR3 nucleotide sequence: TGCAGTGCCCCCCGGACAGGGGACCCTCGCACTGAAGCTTTCTTT. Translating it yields CSAPRTGDPRTEAFF.

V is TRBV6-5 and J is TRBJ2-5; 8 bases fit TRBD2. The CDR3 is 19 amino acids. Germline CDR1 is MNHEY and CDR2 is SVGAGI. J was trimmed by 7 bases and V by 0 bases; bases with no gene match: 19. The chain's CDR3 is CASSYSEALAGSRRSTQYF. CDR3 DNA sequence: TGTGCCAGCAGTTACTCGGAGGCATTAGCGGGGTCCCGGAGGTCGACCCAGTACTTC.

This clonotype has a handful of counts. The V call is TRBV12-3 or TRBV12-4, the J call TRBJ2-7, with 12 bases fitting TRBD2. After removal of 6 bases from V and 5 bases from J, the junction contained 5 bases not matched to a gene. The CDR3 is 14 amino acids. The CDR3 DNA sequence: TGTGCCAGCAGGACTAGCGGGAGCCTCCACGAGCAGTACTTC. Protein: CASRTSGSLHEQYF.

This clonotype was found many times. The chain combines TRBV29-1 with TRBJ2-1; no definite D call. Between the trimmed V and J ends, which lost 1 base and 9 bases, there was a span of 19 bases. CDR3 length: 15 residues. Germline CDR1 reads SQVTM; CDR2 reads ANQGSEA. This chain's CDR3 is CSVEGVSALRIEQFF. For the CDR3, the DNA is TGCAGCGTTGAAGGGGTGTCGGCCCTTAGGATTGAGCAGTTCTTC.